A selection of T cell receptor beta chains follows, all from one sample in a study of molecular identifiers for immune sequencing clone quantification. TCRdb passed the PCR reads through MiXCR, listing each CDR3 protein once. There are about 320,000 distinct CDR3 sequences in the sample; 24% occur only once, and around 0.76% lies in the top ten. Sequencing used naive CD8+ T cells from blood, with Jurkat cell RNA spiked in. Receptor source: a human donor in good health. Some libraries in this study had Jurkat cell RNA spiked in. Both conserved end residues are part of each CDR3.

v_gene: TRBV29-1; CDR3aa: CSVEQAGQGETQYF
v_gene: TRBV20-1; CDR3aa: CSASRGDDYSYTF
v_gene: TRBV9; CDR3aa: CASRSGSSYEQYF
v_gene: TRBV19; CDR3aa: CASSSLRGPGEKLFF
v_gene: TRBV5-8; CDR3aa: CASSLDSNHF
v_gene: TRBV28; CDR3aa: CASSLGTGPSYEQYF
v_gene: TRBV7-6; CDR3aa: CASSSLAGEPIYEQYF
v_gene: TRBV28; CDR3aa: CASSFGQSTEAFF
v_gene: TRBV27; CDR3aa: CASSLGAGMREQYF
v_gene: TRBV11-2; CDR3aa: CASSFSATDTDTQYF
v_gene: TRBV7-9; CDR3aa: CASSPRLDMNTEAFF
v_gene: TRBV21-1; CDR3aa: CASRVRRTGEGYEQYF
v_gene: TRBV3-1; CDR3aa: CASSPRSTRPPSEQYF
v_gene: TRBV20-1; CDR3aa: CSAFSGRNNKQYF
v_gene: TRBV27; CDR3aa: CASSLEGPGFHEQYF
v_gene: TRBV4-1; CDR3aa: CASSRGQSSMNTEAFF
v_gene: TRBV20-1; CDR3aa: CSARDPLAAVSSYEQYF
v_gene: TRBV4-2; CDR3aa: CASSQESRLAGGPYEQYF
v_gene: TRBV9; CDR3aa: CASSVGQNYEQYF
v_gene: TRBV7-9; CDR3aa: CASSSIRAGVDTQYF
v_gene: TRBV4-3; CDR3aa: CASSQSAATGTNEKLFF
v_gene: TRBV20-1; CDR3aa: CSARDGFLGTDTQYF
v_gene: TRBV29-1; CDR3aa: CSVYTSGSADTQYF
v_gene: TRBV4-1; CDR3aa: CASSHATGTGLEQYF
v_gene: TRBV7-9; CDR3aa: CASSSRPNAGDTEAFF
v_gene: TRBV18; CDR3aa: CASSPPDRGTEAFF
v_gene: TRBV24-1; CDR3aa: CATSKTPVEQYF
v_gene: TRBV12-3/TRBV12-4; CDR3aa: CASSFGREANQPQHF
v_gene: TRBV6-5; CDR3aa: CASSYWGGVNEQFF
v_gene: TRBV14; CDR3aa: CASSQGYLEAFF
v_gene: TRBV2; CDR3aa: CASSATSGGCQETQYF
v_gene: TRBV12-3/TRBV12-4; CDR3aa: CASSSLGGWPEAFF
v_gene: TRBV20-1; CDR3aa: CSARDLTGTYEQYF
v_gene: TRBV6-2/TRBV6-3; CDR3aa: CASSWTGDSTDTQYF
v_gene: TRBV6-5; CDR3aa: CASRTILGQGIYSGELFF
v_gene: TRBV24-1; CDR3aa: CATSDPPPGLMNTEAFF
v_gene: TRBV4-3; CDR3aa: CASSQDRLAGPPNTQYF
v_gene: TRBV25-1; CDR3aa: CASSTTPCTDSNQPQHF
v_gene: TRBV20-1; CDR3aa: CSARDDGDNKAFF
v_gene: TRBV20-1; CDR3aa: CSARDPSSNYERYF
v_gene: TRBV6-5; CDR3aa: CASSYGAGPGTGANVLTF
v_gene: TRBV11-2; CDR3aa: CASSLAQGDYEQYF
v_gene: TRBV2; CDR3aa: CASRSGATTLFATDTQYF
v_gene: TRBV7-8; CDR3aa: CASSPMAGSSYEQYF
v_gene: TRBV4-3; CDR3aa: CASSHYGGSSYEQYF
v_gene: TRBV4-3; CDR3aa: CASSQDGGRDTEAFF
v_gene: TRBV7-8; CDR3aa: CASSPMTGRSNTEAFF
v_gene: TRBV6-6; CDR3aa: CASSYSSGSTYEQYF
v_gene: TRBV20-1; CDR3aa: CSAPGQGQDTQYF
v_gene: TRBV6-5; CDR3aa: CASSYVDSFYGYTF
v_gene: TRBV6-2/TRBV6-3; CDR3aa: CASSYSASGMSEQFF
v_gene: TRBV5-1; CDR3aa: CASSLGGARMNTEAFF
v_gene: TRBV19; CDR3aa: CASSTTSGSGGALYF
v_gene: TRBV5-1; CDR3aa: CASSFDGNMSTEAFF
v_gene: TRBV20-1; CDR3aa: CSAGGELNTEAFF